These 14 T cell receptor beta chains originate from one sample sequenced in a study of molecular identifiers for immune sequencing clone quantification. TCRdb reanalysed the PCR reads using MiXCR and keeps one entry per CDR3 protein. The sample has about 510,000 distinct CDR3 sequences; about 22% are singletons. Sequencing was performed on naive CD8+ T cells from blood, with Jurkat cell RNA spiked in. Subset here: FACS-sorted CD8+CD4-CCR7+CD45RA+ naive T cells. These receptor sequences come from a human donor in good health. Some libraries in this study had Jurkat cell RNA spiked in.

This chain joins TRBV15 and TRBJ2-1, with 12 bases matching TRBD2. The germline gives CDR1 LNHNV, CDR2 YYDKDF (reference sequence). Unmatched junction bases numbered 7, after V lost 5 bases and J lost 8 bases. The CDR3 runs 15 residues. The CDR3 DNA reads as TGTGCCACCAGCGGATCTAGCGGGGGGGGCGATGAGCAGTTCTTC. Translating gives CATSGSSGGGDEQFF.

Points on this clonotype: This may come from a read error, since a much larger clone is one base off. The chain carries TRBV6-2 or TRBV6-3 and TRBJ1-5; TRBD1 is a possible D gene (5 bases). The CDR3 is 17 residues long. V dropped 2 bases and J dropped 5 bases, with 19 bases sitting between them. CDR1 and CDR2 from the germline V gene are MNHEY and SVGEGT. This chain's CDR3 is CASSYNGGKGHDQPQHF. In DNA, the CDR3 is TGTGCCAGCAGTTACAATGGCGGCAAGGGGCACGATCAGCCCCAGCATTTT.

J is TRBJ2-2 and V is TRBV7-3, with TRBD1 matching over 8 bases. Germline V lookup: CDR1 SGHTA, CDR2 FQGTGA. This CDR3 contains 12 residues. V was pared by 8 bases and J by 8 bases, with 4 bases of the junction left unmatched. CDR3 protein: CASGQGAGELFF. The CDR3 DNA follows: TGTGCCAGCGGCCAGGGGGCGGGGGAGCTGTTTTTT.

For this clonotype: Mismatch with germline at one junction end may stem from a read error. The CDR3 DNA sequence: TGCAGTGCTAACACCATTAAGGTGGATATTGGCTGCACCTTC. Translated: CSANTIKVDIGCTF. The chain couples TRBV20-1 to TRBJ1-2; no clear D. CDR3 length: 14 residues. Germline V gene sequence: CDR1 DFQATT, CDR2 SNEGSKA (reference sequence).

CDR3: CASSLRESSYNEQFF. Here the CDR3 DNA reads TGTGCCAGCAGCTTACGCGAGAGCTCCTACAATGAGCAGTTCTTC. J is TRBJ2-1 and V is TRBV11-3; D unresolved. The germline CDR1 and CDR2 sequences are SGHNT and YENEEA. This CDR3 region has 15 residues. The V end lost 2 bases, the J end lost 0 bases, and 8 bases lay between the germline ends.

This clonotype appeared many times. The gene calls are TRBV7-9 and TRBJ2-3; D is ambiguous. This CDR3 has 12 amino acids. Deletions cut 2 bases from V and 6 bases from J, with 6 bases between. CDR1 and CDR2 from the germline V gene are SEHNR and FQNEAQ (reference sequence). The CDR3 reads CASSLSLDTQYF. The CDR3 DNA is TGTGCCAGCAGCTTATCGCTGGATACGCAGTATTTT. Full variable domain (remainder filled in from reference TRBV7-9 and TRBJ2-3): DTGVSQNPRHKITKRGQNVTFRCDPISEHNRLYWYRQTLGQGPEFLTYFQNEAQLEKSRLLSDRFSAERPKGSFSTLEIQRTEQGDSAMYLCASSLSLDTQYFGPGTRLTVL.

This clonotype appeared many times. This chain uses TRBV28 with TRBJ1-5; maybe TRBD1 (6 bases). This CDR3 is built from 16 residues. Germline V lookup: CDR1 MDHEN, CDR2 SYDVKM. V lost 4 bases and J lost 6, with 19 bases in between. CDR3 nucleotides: TGTGCCAGCAGTTCCCCTGGACAGCTGGTGGGTCAGCCCCAGCATTTT. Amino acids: CASSSPGQLVGQPQHF.

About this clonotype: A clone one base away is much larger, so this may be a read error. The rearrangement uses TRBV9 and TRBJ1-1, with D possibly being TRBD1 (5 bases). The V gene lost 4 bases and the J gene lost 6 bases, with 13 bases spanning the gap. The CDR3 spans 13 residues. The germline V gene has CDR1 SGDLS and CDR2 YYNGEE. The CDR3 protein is CASSQTQGAEAFF. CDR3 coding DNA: TGTGCCAGCAGCCAAACCCAAGGGGCTGAAGCTTTCTTT.

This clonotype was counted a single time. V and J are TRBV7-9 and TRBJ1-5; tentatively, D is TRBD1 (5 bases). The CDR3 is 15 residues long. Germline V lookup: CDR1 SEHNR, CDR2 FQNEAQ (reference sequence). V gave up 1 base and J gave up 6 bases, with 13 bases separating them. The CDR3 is CASSLGGTGSQPQHF. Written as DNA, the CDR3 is TGTGCCAGCAGCTTAGGGGGGACGGGGAGTCAGCCCCAGCATTTT.

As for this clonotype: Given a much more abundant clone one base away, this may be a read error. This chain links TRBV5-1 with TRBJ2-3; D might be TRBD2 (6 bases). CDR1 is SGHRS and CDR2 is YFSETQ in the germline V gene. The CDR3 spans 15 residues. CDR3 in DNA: TGCGCCAACAGCTTGGTTGCGGGGCGGGCAGATACGCAGTATTTT. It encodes CANSLVAGRADTQYF.

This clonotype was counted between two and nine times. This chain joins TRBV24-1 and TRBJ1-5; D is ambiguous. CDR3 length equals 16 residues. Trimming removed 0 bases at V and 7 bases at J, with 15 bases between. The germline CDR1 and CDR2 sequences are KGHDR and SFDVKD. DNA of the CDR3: TGTGCCACCAGTGATTTGTGGTTACTCCCTAGCCAGCCCCAGCATTTT. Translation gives CATSDLWLLPSQPQHF.

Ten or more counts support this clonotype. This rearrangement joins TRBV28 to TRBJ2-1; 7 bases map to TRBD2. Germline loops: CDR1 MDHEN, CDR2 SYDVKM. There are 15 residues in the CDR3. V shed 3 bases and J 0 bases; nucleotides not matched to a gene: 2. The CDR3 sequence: CASSFRGSSYNEQFF. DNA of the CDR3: TGTGCCAGCAGTTTTCGCGGGAGCTCCTACAATGAGCAGTTCTTC.

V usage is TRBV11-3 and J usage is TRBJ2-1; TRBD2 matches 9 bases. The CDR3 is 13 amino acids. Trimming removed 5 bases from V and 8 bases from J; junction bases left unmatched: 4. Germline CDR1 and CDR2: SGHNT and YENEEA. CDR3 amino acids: CASSVLAGHEQFF. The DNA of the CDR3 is TGTGCCAGCAGCGTACTAGCGGGCCATGAGCAGTTCTTC. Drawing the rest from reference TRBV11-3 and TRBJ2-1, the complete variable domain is EAGVVQSPRYKIIEKKQPVAFWCNPISGHNTLYWYLQNLGQGPELLIRYENEEAVDDSQLPKDRFSAERLKGVDSTLKIQPAELGDSAVYLCASSVLAGHEQFFGPGTRLTVL.

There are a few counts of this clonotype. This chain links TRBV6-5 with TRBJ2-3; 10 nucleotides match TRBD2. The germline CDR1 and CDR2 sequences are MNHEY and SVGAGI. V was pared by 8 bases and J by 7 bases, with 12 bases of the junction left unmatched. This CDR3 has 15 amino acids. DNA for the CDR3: TGTGCCAGCGCCCTCTCTAGCGGGAGTTGGTATACGCAGTATTTT. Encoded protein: CASALSSGSWYTQYF.